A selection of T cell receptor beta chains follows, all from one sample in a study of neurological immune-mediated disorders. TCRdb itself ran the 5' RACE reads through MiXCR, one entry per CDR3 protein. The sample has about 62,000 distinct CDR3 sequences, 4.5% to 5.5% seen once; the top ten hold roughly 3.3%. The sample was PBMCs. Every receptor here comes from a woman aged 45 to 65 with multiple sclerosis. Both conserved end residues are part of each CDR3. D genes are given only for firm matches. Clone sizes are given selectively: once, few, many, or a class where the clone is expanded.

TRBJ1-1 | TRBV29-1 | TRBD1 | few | CSVEGQGGWEAFF | TGCAGCGTTGAAGGACAGGGAGGATGGGAAGCTTTCTTT
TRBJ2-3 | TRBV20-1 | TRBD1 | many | CSATTGSGTDTQYF | TGCAGTGCGACGACAGGGTCGGGCACAGATACGCAGTATTTT
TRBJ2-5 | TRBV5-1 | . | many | CASTGVGTQYF | TGCGCCAGCACTGGGGTCGGGACCCAGTACTTC
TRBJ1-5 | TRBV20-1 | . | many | CSALQANQPQHF | TGCAGTGCTTTACAGGCTAATCAGCCCCAGCATTTT
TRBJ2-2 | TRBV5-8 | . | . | CASSWAFRSTGELFF | TGTGCCAGCAGCTGGGCGTTTCGCAGCACCGGGGAGCTGTTTTTT
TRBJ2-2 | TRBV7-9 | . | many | CASSLVPGDAGELFF | TGTGCCAGCAGCTTAGTTCCCGGGGACGCCGGGGAGCTGTTTTTT
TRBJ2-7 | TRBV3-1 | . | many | CASSDSSYEQYF | TGTGCCAGCAGCGATAGCTCCTACGAGCAGTACTTC
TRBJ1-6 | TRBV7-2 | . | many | CASSLWLRGDSPLHF | TGTGCCAGCAGCTTATGGCTCAGGGGAGATTCACCCCTCCACTTT
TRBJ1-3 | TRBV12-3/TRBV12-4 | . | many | CASSLGGPIYF | TGTGCCAGCAGTTTAGGGGGACCCATATATTTT
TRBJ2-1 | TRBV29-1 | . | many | CSVESQTEDNEQFF | TGCAGCGTTGAATCACAGACAGAAGACAATGAGCAGTTCTTC
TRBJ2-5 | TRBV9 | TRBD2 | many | CASSAGHPGLERETQYF | TGTGCCAGCAGCGCGGGACACCCGGGACTAGAAAGGGAGACCCAGTACTTC
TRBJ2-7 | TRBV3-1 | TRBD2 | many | CASSASGGTYEQYF | TGTGCCAGCAGCGCTAGCGGGGGGACCTACGAGCAGTACTTC
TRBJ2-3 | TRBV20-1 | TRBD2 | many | CSKRGGRDTQYF | TGCAGCAAGCGGGGGGGTCGAGATACGCAGTATTTT
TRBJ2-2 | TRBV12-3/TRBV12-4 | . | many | CASSSVIGGTGELFF | TGTGCCAGCAGCTCTGTGATCGGGGGCACCGGGGAGCTGTTTTTT
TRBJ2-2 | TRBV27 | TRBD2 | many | CASSSVTAGGRGELFF | TGTGCCAGCAGTTCAGTAACAGCGGGGGGCCGAGGGGAGCTGTTTTTT
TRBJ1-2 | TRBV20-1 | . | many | CSAPRVSGYTF | TGCAGTGCCCCAAGAGTCTCCGGCTACACCTTC
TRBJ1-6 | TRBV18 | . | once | CASSPLQRNSPLHF | TGTGCCAGCTCACCACTCCAGAGGAATTCACCCCTCCACTTT
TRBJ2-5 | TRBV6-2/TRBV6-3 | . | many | CASKFLGGKETQYF | TGTGCCAGCAAGTTCCTGGGGGGAAAAGAGACCCAGTACTTC
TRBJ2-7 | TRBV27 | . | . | CASSLKPGWSYEQYF | TGTGCCAGCAGTTTAAAGCCAGGTTGGAGCTACGAGCAGTACTTC
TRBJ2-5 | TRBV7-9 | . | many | CASLAGGQETQYF | TGTGCCAGCCTTGCTGGGGGGCAAGAGACCCAGTACTTC
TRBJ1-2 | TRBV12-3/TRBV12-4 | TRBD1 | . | CASHRGVPGGYTF | TGTGCCAGCCACAGGGGGGTCCCAGGTGGCTACACCTTC
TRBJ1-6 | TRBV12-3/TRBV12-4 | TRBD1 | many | CASSLGDSYSPLHF | TGTGCCAGCAGTTTAGGGGACAGTTATTCACCCCTCCACTTT
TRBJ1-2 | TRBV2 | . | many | CASSEGFYGYTF | TGTGCCAGCAGTGAAGGGTTCTATGGCTACACCTTC
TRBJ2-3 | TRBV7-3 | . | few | CASSPLGGVNTQYF | TGTGCCAGCAGCCCCCTGGGGGGAGTAAATACGCAGTATTTT
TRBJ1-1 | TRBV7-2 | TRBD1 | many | CASSLSNSRDRNTEAFF | TGTGCCAGCAGCCTCTCTAACTCCCGGGACAGGAACACTGAAGCTTTCTTT
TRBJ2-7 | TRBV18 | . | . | CASSPYRDFNYYEQYF | TGTGCCAGCTCACCTTACAGGGATTTTAATTACTACGAGCAGTACTTC
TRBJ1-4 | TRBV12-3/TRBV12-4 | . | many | CASSLGIDEKLFF | TGTGCCAGCAGTCTCGGAATCGATGAAAAACTGTTTTTT
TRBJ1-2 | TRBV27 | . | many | CASSAGDGYTF | TGTGCCAGCAGCGCCGGGGACGGCTACACCTTC
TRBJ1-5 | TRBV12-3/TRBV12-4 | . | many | CASSLALDSNQPQHF | TGTGCCAGCAGTTTAGCCCTGGATAGCAATCAGCCCCAGCATTTT
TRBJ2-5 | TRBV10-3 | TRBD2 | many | CAISYGGAETQYF | TGTGCCATCAGCTACGGGGGGGCAGAGACCCAGTACTTC
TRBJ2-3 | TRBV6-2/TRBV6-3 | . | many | CASRQDRTSSTDTQYF | TGTGCCAGCAGACAAGACAGGACCTCTAGCACAGATACGCAGTATTTT
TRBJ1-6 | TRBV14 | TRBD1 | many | CASSLRTGWSGSPLHF | TGTGCCAGCAGCCTACGGACAGGGTGGAGTGGTTCACCCCTCCACTTT
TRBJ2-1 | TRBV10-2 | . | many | CASWQGRGYDNEQFF | TGCGCCAGCTGGCAGGGCAGGGGTTACGACAATGAGCAGTTCTTC
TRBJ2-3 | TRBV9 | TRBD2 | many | CASSVGTSGYTDTQYF | TGTGCCAGCAGCGTAGGGACTAGCGGGTACACAGATACGCAGTATTTT
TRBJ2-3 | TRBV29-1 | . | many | CSVVWGADTQYF | TGCAGCGTGGTGTGGGGTGCAGATACGCAGTATTTT
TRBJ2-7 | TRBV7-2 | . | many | CASSLGGQNEQYF | TGTGCCAGCAGCTTAGGCGGCCAGAACGAGCAGTACTTC
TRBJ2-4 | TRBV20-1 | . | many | CSATETTGNIQYF | TGCAGTGCCACTGAAACCACTGGGAACATTCAGTACTTC
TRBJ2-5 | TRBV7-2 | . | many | CASSERWGQETQYF | TGTGCCAGCAGCGAAAGATGGGGGCAAGAGACCCAGTACTTC
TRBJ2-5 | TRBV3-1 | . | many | CASSPINQETQYF | TGTGCCAGCAGCCCGATAAACCAAGAGACCCAGTACTTC
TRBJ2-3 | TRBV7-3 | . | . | CASSLMSGTDTQYF | TGTGCCAGCAGCTTAATGTCGGGCACAGATACGCAGTATTTT
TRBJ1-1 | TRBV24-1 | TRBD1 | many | CATRSTGETEAFF | TGTGCCACCCGCTCAACAGGGGAAACTGAAGCTTTCTTT
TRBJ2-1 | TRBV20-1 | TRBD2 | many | CSAPDTSGIHNEQFF | TGCAGTGCTCCAGATACTAGCGGGATCCACAATGAGCAGTTCTTC
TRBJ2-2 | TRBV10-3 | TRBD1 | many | CAVAGTANTGELFF | TGTGCCGTTGCCGGGACAGCGAACACCGGGGAGCTGTTTTTT
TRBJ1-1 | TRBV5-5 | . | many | CASSFVHGGNTEAFF | TGTGCCAGCAGCTTCGTTCACGGAGGGAACACTGAAGCTTTCTTT
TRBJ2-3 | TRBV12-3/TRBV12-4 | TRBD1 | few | CASSLRDRPTDTQYF | TGTGCCAGCAGTTTAAGGGACAGACCCACAGATACGCAGTATTTT
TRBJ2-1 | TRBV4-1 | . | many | CASSPRGRDGEQFF | TGCGCCAGCAGCCCGAGGGGACGGGACGGTGAGCAGTTCTTC
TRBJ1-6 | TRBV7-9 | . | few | CAIGGTMPGPWESLHF | TGTGCCATTGGGGGGACAATGCCGGGACCCTGGGAGTCCCTACACTTT
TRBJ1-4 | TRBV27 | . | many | CASSLTGYNEKLFF | TGTGCCAGCAGTTTGACAGGATATAATGAAAAACTGTTTTTT
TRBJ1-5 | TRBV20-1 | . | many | CSASREQGTQPQHF | TGCAGTGCTAGTCGCGAACAGGGTACGCAGCCCCAGCATTTT
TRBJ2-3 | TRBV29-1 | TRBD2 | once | CSVEGTSGDADTQNF | TGCAGCGTTGAAGGGACTAGCGGGGATGCAGATACGCAGAATTTT
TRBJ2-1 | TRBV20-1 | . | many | CSARDSGGTANEQFF | TGCAGTGCTAGAGATTCCGGGGGTACGGCCAATGAGCAGTTCTTC
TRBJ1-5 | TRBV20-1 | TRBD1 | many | CSARDPRQGFGLGGNQPQHF | TGCAGTGCTAGAGACCCCAGACAGGGCTTCGGGTTAGGTGGCAATCAGCCCCAGCATTTT
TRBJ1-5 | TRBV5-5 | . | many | CASSLDVNPKPQNF | TGTGCCAGCAGCTTGGATGTCAACCCGAAGCCCCAGAATTTT
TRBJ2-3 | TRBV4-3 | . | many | CASSQKRGGADTQYF | TGCGCCAGCAGCCAAAAGAGGGGGGGGGCAGATACGCAGTATTTT
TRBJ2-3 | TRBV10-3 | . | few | CAIYTGAFTDTQYF | TGTGCCATCTACACGGGGGCCTTCACAGATACGCAGTATTTT
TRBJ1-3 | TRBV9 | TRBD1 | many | CASSGQDFSGNTIYF | TGTGCCAGCTCTGGACAGGACTTCTCTGGAAACACCATATATTTT
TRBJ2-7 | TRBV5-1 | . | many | CASSLDPLEQYF | TGCGCCAGCAGCTTGGACCCCTTGGAGCAGTACTTC
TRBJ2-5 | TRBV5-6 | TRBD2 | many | CASSLGLAGGPEETQYF | TGTGCCAGCAGCTTGGGACTAGCGGGGGGGCCCGAGGAGACCCAGTACTTC
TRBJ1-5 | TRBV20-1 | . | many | CSAKEPRSNQPQHF | TGCAGTGCTAAAGAACCGAGAAGCAATCAGCCCCAGCATTTT